The rows below give T cell receptor beta chains drawn from one sample of a study of T cell repertoires in cytomegalovirus infection. TCRdb analysed the reads with MiXCR anew, one entry per CDR3 protein. Seen here are roughly 230,000 distinct CDR3 sequences, approximately 7% observed once, and the top ten hold 5.5% to 8%. Sequenced: PBMCs. Source of these receptors: a human donor in good health (CMV status not recorded). Some clones in this sample may be carry-over from other donors' samples. The CDR3 runs from the conserved cysteine through the conserved F or W. A D gene is named only where the DNA matches it firmly. For some rows the clone size is stated as once, few or many, or as a class when expanded; others skip it.

TRBJ2-7,.,TRBV7-2,many,TGTGCCAGCAGCTTAGCCAGCGCTAGTTCCTACGAGCAGTACTTC,CASSLASASSYEQYF
TRBJ2-5,TRBD2,TRBV27,many,TGTGCCAGCACCAACCGAAGGGGAGGGGAGACCCAGTACTTC,CASTNRRGGETQYF
TRBJ1-5,TRBD1,TRBV6-2/TRBV6-3,many,TGTGCCAGCAGCCTTACAGGGGGTGTTCAGCCCCAGCATTTT,CASSLTGGVQPQHF
TRBJ2-3,.,TRBV6-6,many,TGTGCCAGCAGTTACTTGGGCGAGGGGTCAGATACGCAGTATTTT,CASSYLGEGSDTQYF
TRBJ1-1,.,TRBV4-3,many,TGCGCCAGCAGCCAAGAGGCAGATTTTGGGGGCACTGAAGCTTTCTTT,CASSQEADFGGTEAFF
TRBJ2-5,.,TRBV7-2,many,TGTGCCAGCAGGGGGGCGGGACAGCAAGAGACCCAGTACTTC,CASRGAGQQETQYF
TRBJ2-3,TRBD2,TRBV7-2,many,TGTGCCAGCAGCTCTAGCGGATTCACAGATACGCAGTATTTT,CASSSSGFTDTQYF
TRBJ2-7,.,TRBV7-2,many,TGTGCCAGCAGCTTGACACATGCCTCCTACGAGCAGTACTTC,CASSLTHASYEQYF
TRBJ1-2,TRBD1,TRBV7-9,many,TGTGCCAGCAGCTTAACCCCTGACAGGGGTGGCTACACCTTC,CASSLTPDRGGYTF
TRBJ2-1,TRBD2,TRBV20-1,many,TGCAGTGCTAGAGTGGGACTAGCGATCGTCGGGGAGCAGTTCTTC,CSARVGLAIVGEQFF
TRBJ2-1,TRBD1,TRBV20-1,.,TGCAGTGCTAGAGATATACTCCGGGACAGGAATGAGCAGTTCTTC,CSARDILRDRNEQFF